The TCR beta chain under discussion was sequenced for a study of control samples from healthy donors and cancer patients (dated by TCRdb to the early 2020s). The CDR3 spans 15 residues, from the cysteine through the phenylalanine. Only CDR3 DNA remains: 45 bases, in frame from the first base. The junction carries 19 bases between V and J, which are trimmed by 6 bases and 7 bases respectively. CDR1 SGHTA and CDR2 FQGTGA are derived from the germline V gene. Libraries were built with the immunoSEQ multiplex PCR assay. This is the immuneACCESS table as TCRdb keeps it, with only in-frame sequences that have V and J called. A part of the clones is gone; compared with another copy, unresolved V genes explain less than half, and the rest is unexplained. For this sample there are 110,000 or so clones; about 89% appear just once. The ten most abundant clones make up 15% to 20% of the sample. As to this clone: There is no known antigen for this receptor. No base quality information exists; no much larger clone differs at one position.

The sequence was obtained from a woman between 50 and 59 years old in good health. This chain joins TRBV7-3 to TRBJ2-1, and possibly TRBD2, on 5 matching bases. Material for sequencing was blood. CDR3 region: CASSNGRVGLNEQFF. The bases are TGTGCCAGCAGTAACGGGCGGGTCGGACTTAATGAGCAGTTCTTC.